The 11 T cell receptor beta chains below were found in one sample sequenced in a study of blood T cell repertoires in COVID-19. Profiled with immunoSEQ multiplex PCR; TCRdb holds only in-frame clones, not every one. The sample records about 50,000 clones, almost 80% being singletons. Sequenced sample: PBMCs or T cells enriched from blood (not recorded which). The receptors come from a woman between 45 and 60 years old with acute COVID-19.

The table lists this clone with a few counts. The chain carries TRBV4-1 and TRBJ2-1; 13 positions agree with TRBD2. The V gene's germline CDR1 is MGHRA and CDR2 YSYEKL. V dropped 2 bases and J dropped 1; count of bases not matched to a gene: 5. The CDR3 runs 18 residues. The CDR3 DNA reads TGCGCCAGCAGCCAAAGACTAGCGGGGGGTATGTCCTACAATGAGCAGTTCTTC. It is translated as CASSQRLAGGMSYNEQFF.

The rearrangement uses TRBV5-1 and TRBJ2-5; weak D call: TRBD2 (5 bases). In germline, CDR1 is SGHRS, CDR2 YFSETQ. The CDR3 consists of 14 residues. Trimming removed 0 bases at V and 9 bases at J, with 15 bases between. Here the CDR3 DNA reads TGCGCCAGCAGCTTGGCCGTGGAACCCGGGGCCCAGTACTTC. Protein product: CASSLAVEPGAQYF. Looking up the rest from reference TRBV5-1 and TRBJ2-5 gives the full variable domain: KAGVTQTPRYLIKTRGQQVTLSCSPISGHRSVSWYQQTPGQGLQFLFEYFSETQRNKGNFPGRFSGRQFSNSRSEMNVSTLELGDSALYLCASSLAVEPGAQYFGPGTRLLVL.

This clone was picked up a small number of times. V is TRBV2 and J is TRBJ1-6, with 12 bases aligning to TRBD1. CDR1 and CDR2 from the germline V gene are SNHLY and FYNNEI. Germline trimming cut 6 bases from V and 7 bases from J; bases unmatched to any gene: 7. The CDR3 sequence is 16 residues long. The CDR3 reads CASRDGTGGRNSPLHF. CDR3 sequence (DNA): TGTGCCAGCAGGGACGGGACAGGGGGCAGGAATTCACCCCTCCACTTT.

The table lists this clone with a few counts. CDR3 in DNA: TGCGCCAGCAGCTTGGGCCAGGAAAATTCACCCCTCCACTTT. It translates to CASSLGQENSPLHF. This chain uses TRBV5-1 with TRBJ1-6; no clear D gene. The ends were cut back, 0 bases at V and 7 bases at J, with 8 bases in the middle. The CDR3 contains 14 residues. Germline CDR1 reads SGHRS; CDR2 reads YFSETQ. The variable domain in full, completed from reference TRBV5-1 and TRBJ1-6, reads KAGVTQTPRYLIKTRGQQVTLSCSPISGHRSVSWYQQTPGQGLQFLFEYFSETQRNKGNFPGRFSGRQFSNSRSEMNVSTLELGDSALYLCASSLGQENSPLHFGNGTRLTVT.

The CDR3 loop is CASSSQGSSDEAFF. For the CDR3, the DNA is TGTGCCAGCAGCTCGCAGGGAAGTTCCGATGAAGCTTTCTTT. This rearrangement joins TRBV7-3 to TRBJ1-1; D perhaps matches TRBD1 (5 bases). V was shortened by 4 bases and J by 7 bases, with 16 bases between the two germline ends. The CDR3 runs 14 residues. The germline gives CDR1 SGHTA, CDR2 FQGTGA.

The chain joins TRBV24-1 to TRBJ2-5; weak D call: TRBD2 (5 bases). Deletions cut 2 bases from V and 5 bases from J, with 11 bases between. Germline-derived CDR1 and CDR2 are KGHDR and SFDVKD. This CDR3 has 14 residues. The DNA for the CDR3 is TGTGCCACCAGTGATTACCTACTAGGGGAGACCCAGTACTTC. This gives the protein CATSDYLLGETQYF.

The chain employs TRBV15 and TRBJ2-5; D not certain. This CDR3 spans 16 amino acids. V shed 0 bases and J shed 7 bases, with 18 bases lying between them. The germline V gene encodes CDR1 LNHNV and CDR2 YYDKDF (reference sequence). The CDR3 DNA reads as TGTGCCACCAGCAGAGAAAGAGCTGGTCTACCGGGGACCCAGTACTTC. Its translation: CATSRERAGLPGTQYF.

V and J are TRBV10-1 and TRBJ2-7; maybe TRBD1 (5 bases). This CDR3 is 12 amino acids long. CDR1 WNHNN and CDR2 SYGVQD come from the germline V gene (reference sequence). The V end lost 7 bases, the J end lost 12 bases, and 19 bases lay between the germline ends. CDR3 coding DNA: TGCGCCAGCACTTGGACACAGCCTCTAGGGTACTTC. Residues: CASTWTQPLGYF.

This clone has just one count. CDR3 protein: CASSQTGLNTEAFF. CDR3 in DNA: TGTGCCAGCAGCCAGACAGGATTGAACACTGAAGCTTTCTTT. This chain links TRBV28 with TRBJ1-1, with D possibly being TRBD1 (6 bases). V lost 6 bases, J lost 0 bases, and 11 bases lay in between. Germline values: CDR1 MDHEN, CDR2 SYDVKM. The CDR3 loop spans 14 amino acids.

Written as DNA, the CDR3 is TGTGCCAGCAGCCCTTCCCACTTCGGGAACACTGAAGCTTTCTTT. This codes for CASSPSHFGNTEAFF. This chain links TRBV9 with TRBJ1-1; no definite D call. This CDR3 is 15 amino acids long. Trimming removed 4 bases at V and 1 base at J, with 14 bases between. The V gene's germline CDR1 is SGDLS and CDR2 YYNGEE. Full variable domain (remainder filled in from reference TRBV9 and TRBJ1-1): DSGVTQTPKHLITATGQRVTLRCSPRSGDLSVYWYQQSLDQGLQFLIQYYNGEERAKGNILERFSAQQFPDLHSELNLSSLELGDSALYFCASSPSHFGNTEAFFGQGTRLTVV.

The rearrangement joins TRBV30 to TRBJ1-2; the D gene is possibly TRBD1 (5 bases). This CDR3 has 15 residues. V lost 0 bases and J lost 2, with 13 bases in between. CDR1 and CDR2 from the germline V gene are GTSNPN and SVGIG (reference sequence). CDR3 protein: CAWSVIGGANYGYTF. The CDR3 DNA reads TGTGCCTGGAGTGTGATTGGTGGGGCGAACTATGGCTACACCTTC.